This TCR beta chain was recovered during a study of cytomegalovirus exposure and HLA in healthy donors. About the study: For the approximately 400 genotyped donors, over 80% fell within the Caucasian-associated ancestry cluster. Findings and caveats of the study: Earlier analysis looked at TCR beta V segments, and most were productive about 87% or about 30% of the time. As a later analysis revealed, most CMV-associated TCR beta chains appeared HLA-restricted.

V lost 3 bases and J lost 4; bases outside the gene matches: 10. This CDR3 has 17 amino acids. Per the germline V gene, CDR1 is SNHLY and CDR2 is FYNNEI. Regarding this clone: Its specificity is unknown.

This PCR relied on a set of 60 Vbeta primers and 13 Jbeta primers. Clones were read by immunoSEQ multiplex PCR, and TCRdb kept only the in-frame ones, dropping some. The sample holds 100,000 to 150,000 clones; approximately 84% are singletons and the top ten take approximately 4%. Each donor was nominally healthy when sampled (though unrecorded immune exposures were likely). This clonotype was sampled from a man between 18 and 29 years old in good health and CMV-seropositive. Sequencing was done on a sample of PBMCs. The J gene is TRBJ2-2, the V gene TRBV2, with TRBD2 matching over 8 bases. CDR3 bases: TGTGCCAGCAGTGATTCTAACCGGGAGGGTAGCACCGGGGAGCTGTTTTTT. It translates to CASSDSNREGSTGELFF.